This T cell receptor beta chain emerged from a study of OX40 agonist ivuxolimab in advanced cancers. The germline V and J ends were trimmed by 3 bases and 9 bases, with 15 bases remaining between them. Germline V lookup: CDR1 MNHNS, CDR2 SASEGT. This CDR3 contains 14 residues. Patients with a history of autoimmune disease or on systemic immunosuppression were excluded. TCRdb's table, derived via immunoSEQ multiplex PCR, lists solely in-frame clones and lacks some. Of 80,000 or so clones listed, roughly 93% are singletons. V and J are TRBV6-1 and TRBJ2-1, with D possibly TRBD1 on 5 matching bases. The TCR sequence derives from an adult with an advanced solid tumor such as melanoma, head and neck, liver or kidney cancer. The specimen comprised CD4+ or CD8+ T cells sorted from blood, sampled in a trial of the OX40 agonist ivuxolimab. DNA of the CDR3: TGTGCCAGCAGTGACCTTGCAGGGTTTGGTGAGCAGTTCTTC. It encodes CASSDLAGFGEQFF.